The 5 T cell receptor beta chains presented below share a single source sample, sequenced in a study of Graves' ophthalmopathy and Graves' hyperthyroidism (dated by TCRdb to about 2018). TCRdb records Illumina HiSeq 2000 as the sequencer. For repertoire sequencing, TCR beta CDR3 regions were amplified from RNA transcripts. A first-round RT-PCR used HTBI primers with the Qiagen OneStep RT-PCR kit, followed by a second-round multiplex PCR, size selection and purification. The raw public data were reprocessed by TCRdb itself: fastp quality trimming at Q25, MiXCR clonotype calling, in-frame beta chains only. For every CDR3 protein sequence, its rows merge into one entry that carries the most common genes and DNA. For this sample there are hundreds of thousands of distinct CDR3 sequences; over 20% appear just once. Approximately 6.5% of the sample is in the top ten clones. Specimen: peripheral blood. These receptors were collected from a woman between 18 and 29 years old with stable Graves' hyperthyroidism. Some clones in this sample may be carry-over from other donors' samples. Donor details come from another sample of the same person, matched by shared clones.

This clonotype showed up many times. The V gene is TRBV12-3 or TRBV12-4, the J gene TRBJ1-6; TRBD1 aligns across 7 bases. V shed 7 bases, J shed 7 bases, and the junction held 10 bases outside the gene matches. The length of the CDR3 is 15 residues. The DNA of the CDR3 is TGTGCCAGCACCCCAACAACACAGGGGAATTCACCCCTCCACTTT. It yields the protein CASTPTTQGNSPLHF.

This clonotype was recorded at least ten times. CDR3 sequence (DNA): TGCGCCAGCAGCGGGTTGGACGCATATAATTCACCCCTCCACTTT. It translates to CASSGLDAYNSPLHF. The chain couples TRBV5-1 to TRBJ1-6; D not resolved. The CDR3 has 15 residues. Looked up from germline, CDR1 is SGHRS and CDR2 is YFSETQ. Trimming left V 4 bases short and J 4 bases short, with 12 bases between.

Ten or more counts support this clonotype. The chain employs TRBV12-5 and TRBJ1-5, with 7 bases lining up with TRBD1. This CDR3 has 19 amino acids. CDR1 is LGHNT and CDR2 is FRNRAP in the germline V gene. After removal of 2 bases from V and 2 bases from J, the junction contained 15 bases not matched to a gene. This CDR3 reads CASGLLILHRDSGNQPQHF. The CDR3 DNA is TGTGCTAGTGGTTTGCTTATACTACACCGGGACAGCGGCAATCAGCCCCAGCATTTT.

Ten or more counts support this clonotype. This sequence joins TRBV28 and TRBJ1-1, with D tentatively TRBD1 (5 bases). The V and J ends lost 2 bases and 10 bases respectively, with 11 bases between them. The germline CDR1 and CDR2 sequences are MDHEN and SYDVKM. This CDR3 has 12 amino acids. Written as DNA, the CDR3 is TGTGCCAGCAGTTTAGTGGGGCGCCTAGCTTTCTTT. Translation gives CASSLVGRLAFF.

This clonotype was seen many times. The gene calls are TRBV30 and TRBJ1-6; D unresolved. Trimming cost V 3 bases and J 14 bases, with 14 bases left between them. This CDR3 is 12 amino acids long. Germline V gene data show CDR1 as GTSNPN and CDR2 as SVGIG (reference sequence). The CDR3 DNA reads as TGTGCCTGGAGGAACTTTGATCTAGCCCTCCACTTT. Its translation: CAWRNFDLALHF. The full variable domain, its missing parts supplied by reference TRBV30 and TRBJ1-6, is SQTIHQWPATLVQPVGSPLSLECTVEGTSNPNLYWYRQAAGRGLQLLFYSVGIGQISSEVPQNLSASRPQDRQFILSSKKLLLSDSGFYLCAWRNFDLALHFGNGTRLTVT.